These 31 T cell receptor beta chains were all obtained from the same sample, sequenced in a study of T cells in Graves' hyperthyroidism and ophthalmopathy (dated by TCRdb to between 2019 and 2020). The library relied on multiplex PCR. Sequencing was carried out with an Illumina HiSeq 2000. Amplification of TCR beta CDR3 regions was carried out from RNA transcripts. A first-round RT-PCR of the TCR CDR3 used the HTBI primer set with the Qiagen OneStep RT-PCR kit. TCRdb reprocessed the public reads (quality trimming at Q25 with fastp, clone calling with MiXCR) and kept in-frame beta chains. Rows merge per CDR3 protein into single entries with the most common DNA and genes. Within this sample are 600,000 to 700,000 distinct CDR3 sequences, with about 15% of them counted one time only. Approximately 4.2% of the sample goes to the ten largest clones. Specimen: blood. These TCRs come from a woman aged 40 to 55 with Graves' ophthalmopathy.

This clonotype was observed many times. The chain uses TRBV15 and TRBJ2-5; D unclear. V lost 7 bases to trimming and J lost 4 bases, with 7 bases between them. The length of the CDR3 is 11 residues. Germline CDR1 LNHNV, CDR2 YYDKDF (reference sequence). The DNA of the CDR3 is TGTGCCACCAATAATGGAGAGACCCAGTACTTC. Amino acids: CATNNGETQYF. The variable domain in full, with the rest retrieved from reference TRBV15 and TRBJ2-5, is DAMVIQNPRYQVTQFGKPVTLSCSQTLNHNVMYWYQQKSSQAPKLLFHYYDKDFNNEADTPDNFQSRRPNTSFCFLDIRSPGLGDTAMYLCATNNGETQYFGPGTRLLVL.

This clonotype was counted ten times or more. One junction end disagrees with the germline gene, perhaps due to a read error. The chain couples TRBV11-1 to TRBJ2-3, with 8 nucleotides matching TRBD2. The CDR3 has 15 amino acids. Germline-derived CDR1 and CDR2 are SGHAT and FQDESV (reference sequence). The CDR3 bases are TGTGCCAGCAGCCTAGCGGGCTGGGGCACAGATACGCAGTATTTT. This translates into CASSLAGWGTDTQYF.

This clonotype was picked up many times. The gene calls are TRBV2 and TRBJ2-7; D is perhaps TRBD1 (5 bases). Germline-derived CDR1 and CDR2 are SNHLY and FYNNEI. Trimming cost V 2 bases and J 3 bases, with 11 bases left between them. This CDR3 has 14 residues. Here the CDR3 reads CASSELQGIYEQYF. The DNA for the CDR3 is TGTGCCAGCAGTGAACTTCAGGGAATCTACGAGCAGTACTTC. Filled out from reference TRBV2 and TRBJ2-7, the complete variable domain reads EPEVTQTPSHQVTQMGQEVILRCVPISNHLYFYWYRQILGQKVEFLVSFYNNEISEKSEIFDDQFSVERPDGSNFTLKIRSTKLEDSAMYFCASSELQGIYEQYFGPGTRLTVT.

V usage is TRBV5-1 and J usage is TRBJ1-2; perhaps TRBD1 as D (5 bases). Trimming removed 5 bases from V and 8 bases from J, with 16 bases in between. Germline assignment: CDR1 SGHRS and CDR2 YFSETQ. The CDR3 length is 13 residues. The CDR3 DNA is TGCGCCAGCAGGGGGCCCCCCGTTGGGGGCTACACCTTC. Protein sequence: CASRGPPVGGYTF.

This clonotype has at least ten counts. The V and J genes are TRBV6-5 and TRBJ1-1; D may be TRBD1 (6 bases). The CDR3 is 12 residues long. The germline V gene has CDR1 MNHEY and CDR2 SVGAGI. The V gene lost 8 bases and the J gene lost 5 bases, with 12 bases spanning the gap. The CDR3 coding sequence is TGTGCCAGCCTAGGGGGGGGAACTGAAGCTTTCTTT. This translates into CASLGGGTEAFF.

In its sample, this clonotype was seen many times. The chain is built from TRBV28 and TRBJ1-1, with 7 bases lining up with TRBD1. The CDR3 runs to 15 residues. Germline loops: CDR1 MDHEN, CDR2 SYDVKM. Losses at the gene ends were 3 bases for V and 5 bases for J; bases not matched to a gene: 9. The CDR3 nucleotides are TGTGCCAGCAGTTTGTTGGGACAGTTGGAGACTGAAGCTTTCTTT. The encoded protein is CASSLLGQLETEAFF.

This clonotype was recorded many times. The chain combines TRBV28 with TRBJ2-7; D is uncertain. The CDR3 extends over 14 amino acids. Germline CDR1 and CDR2: MDHEN and SYDVKM. Trimming took 6 bases from V and 6 from J, leaving 18 bases between them. In nucleotides, the CDR3 is TGTGCCAGCAGCCGCCTTTTGGGGTTTGGCGAGCAGTACTTC. Translation: CASSRLLGFGEQYF.

The rearrangement joins TRBV6-1 to TRBJ1-1; unclear D gene. This CDR3 has 15 amino acids. Trimming stripped 6 bases from V and 1 base from J, with 15 bases between. The germline V gene encodes CDR1 MNHNS and CDR2 SASEGT. The CDR3 DNA sequence: TGTGCCAGCAGGAGCCCGGGCCGAGGGAACACTGAAGCTTTCTTT. Amino acid sequence: CASRSPGRGNTEAFF.

This clonotype was detected ten times or more. This chain connects TRBV27 to TRBJ1-1; D unresolved. CDR3 size: 12 residues. V lost 4 bases to trimming and J lost 7 bases, with 10 bases between them. CDR1 and CDR2 (germline): MNHEY, SMNVEV (reference sequence). Here the CDR3 reads CASSSLVGEAFF. CDR3 DNA sequence: TGTGCCAGCAGTTCCTTAGTTGGTGAAGCTTTCTTT.

The chain joins TRBV11-1 to TRBJ2-2; TRBD2 agrees at 15 bases. V trimming: 8 bases; J trimming: 3 bases; junction bases outside the gene matches: 13. The CDR3 is made up of 19 amino acids. The germline CDR1 and CDR2 sequences are SGHAT and FQDESV (reference sequence). The CDR3 DNA follows: TGTGCCAGCTCTGTTTTACCGGGACTAGCGGGAGGAGACACCGGGGAGCTGTTTTTT. It encodes CASSVLPGLAGGDTGELFF.

Many counts were recorded for this clonotype. This chain links TRBV20-1 with TRBJ2-3; weak D call: TRBD2 (6 bases). CDR1 DFQATT and CDR2 SNEGSKA come from the germline V gene (reference sequence). Trimming cost V 3 bases and J 0 bases, with 13 bases left between them. There are 15 residues in the CDR3. CDR3: CSARRGGSSTDTQYF. CDR3 in DNA: TGCAGTGCTAGGCGGGGTGGCAGTAGCACAGATACGCAGTATTTT.

This clonotype was observed a few times. The chain combines TRBV5-1 with TRBJ2-2, with D unclear. V was cut by 0 bases and J by 0 bases, with 6 bases left in between. The CDR3 has 15 amino acids. CDR1 and CDR2 (germline): SGHRS, YFSETQ. DNA for the CDR3: TGCGCCAGCAGCTTGGAGCCAGCGAACACCGGGGAGCTGTTTTTT. Translation gives CASSLEPANTGELFF.

This clonotype was detected only a few times. This rearrangement joins TRBV2 to TRBJ2-2; TRBD1 is a possible D gene (5 bases). There are 14 residues in the CDR3. Per the germline V gene, CDR1 is SNHLY and CDR2 is FYNNEI. V lost 4 bases, J lost 1 base, and 7 bases lay in between. In DNA, the CDR3 is TGTGCCAGCAGTGTGGACATGAACACCGGGGAGCTGTTTTTT. Translated: CASSVDMNTGELFF.

This clonotype appeared once. Sequence at one end of the junction differs from germline and may be a read error. The chain recombines TRBV6-1 with TRBJ2-7, with 10 bases aligning to TRBD2. Looked up from germline, CDR1 is MNHNS and CDR2 is SASEGT. This CDR3 is 15 amino acids long. The CDR3 region is CDSSPRAGGIPEQYF. CDR3 nucleotides: TGTGACAGCTCACCAAGAGCGGGAGGGATCCCCGAGCAGTACTTC.

This clonotype appeared many times. This chain uses TRBV6-5 with TRBJ1-4; D possibly corresponds to TRBD1 (5 bases). The V end was cut by 4 bases, the J end by 5 bases, with 14 bases between. This CDR3 contains 15 residues. Germline V gene data show CDR1 as MNHEY and CDR2 as SVGAGI. CDR3 sequence reads: CASSSGPGPNEKLFF. CDR3 DNA: TGTGCCAGCAGTTCGGGTCCGGGGCCGAATGAAAAACTGTTTTTT.

The CDR3 nucleotides are TGTGCCAGCAGCCCACGAATGGCCCACGAGCAGTACTTC. Translating it yields CASSPRMAHEQYF. The chain has TRBV7-2 and TRBJ2-7; D unresolved. In germline, CDR1 is SGHTA, CDR2 FQGNSA. The V gene lost 5 bases and the J gene lost 5 bases, with 13 bases spanning the gap. The CDR3 has 13 amino acids.

The chain combines TRBV4-1 with TRBJ1-2; 8 bases align to TRBD1. The CDR3 loop spans 15 amino acids. J lost 2 bases, V lost 4 bases, and 6 bases had no gene match. Germline CDR1 reads MGHRA; CDR2 reads YSYEKL. Written as DNA, the CDR3 is TGCGCCAGCAGCCTCGGACAGGGACAAAACTATGGCTACACCTTC. It specifies CASSLGQGQNYGYTF.

This clonotype was seen ten or more times. The chain is built from TRBV27 and TRBJ2-7, with D perhaps assigned TRBD1 or TRBD2 (5 bases each). Germline CDR1 and CDR2: MNHEY and SMNVEV (reference sequence). There are 16 residues in the CDR3. V lost 4 bases to trimming and J lost 5 bases, with 21 bases between them. The CDR3, as DNA: TGTGCCAGCAGTTCCTACGTACTTGGGGGTCCCGACGAGCAGTACTTC. This codes for CASSSYVLGGPDEQYF.

This clonotype came up many times. A read error may produce the germline difference seen at one junction end. V is TRBV6-1 and J is TRBJ1-1; D unclear. The CDR3 loop spans 13 amino acids. Germline values: CDR1 MNHNS, CDR2 SASEGT. CDR3 sequence reads: CASSGFMKTEAFF. CDR3 nucleotides: TGTGCCAGCAGTGGGTTCATGAAGACTGAAGCTTTCTTT.

This clonotype has at least ten counts. The rearrangement joins TRBV28 to TRBJ2-5, with D perhaps matching TRBD1 (6 bases). V lost 8 bases and J lost 4, with 17 bases in between. This CDR3 is built from 14 residues. Germline CDR1 is MDHEN and CDR2 is SYDVKM. The CDR3 DNA reads as TGTGCCAGCTCCGAGAAGGGGGTGGGAGAGACCCAGTACTTC. Its protein product is CASSEKGVGETQYF.

This clonotype was recorded many times. The genes are TRBV20-1 and TRBJ2-5; D possibly corresponds to TRBD1 (6 bases). Germline values: CDR1 DFQATT, CDR2 SNEGSKA (reference sequence). Between the trimmed V and J ends, which lost 6 bases and 2 bases, there was a span of 13 bases. There are 13 residues in the CDR3. CDR3 in DNA: TGCAGTGCGGGAAGGACAGCACAAGAGACCCAGTACTTC. Translated: CSAGRTAQETQYF.

Many counts were recorded for this clonotype. The rearrangement links TRBV24-1 to TRBJ2-2, with a possible D match to TRBD1 (7 bases). Trimming removed 2 bases from V and 1 base from J, with 10 bases in between. From germline, CDR1 is KGHDR and CDR2 SFDVKD. This CDR3 has 16 amino acids. CDR3 nucleotides: TGTGCCACCAGTGATTCAGGGGGGCTGAACACCGGGGAGCTGTTTTTT. Residues: CATSDSGGLNTGELFF.

This clonotype came up many times. V usage is TRBV5-1 and J usage is TRBJ1-5, with D tentatively TRBD1 (6 bases). Germline CDR1 and CDR2: SGHRS and YFSETQ. This CDR3 is built from 14 residues. The germline V and J ends were trimmed by 4 bases and 5 bases, with 13 bases remaining between them. The CDR3 DNA reads as TGCGCCAGCAGCCAGGGGCACGGGGATCAGCCCCAGCATTTT. Its protein is CASSQGHGDQPQHF.

This clonotype showed up many times. The chain has TRBV29-1 and TRBJ2-7; a weak D match, TRBD1 (7 bases). Looked up from germline, CDR1 is SQVTM and CDR2 is ANQGSEA. Trimming removed 3 bases from V and 2 bases from J, with 14 bases in between. The CDR3 consists of 14 residues. The CDR3 DNA follows: TGCAGCGTTGAGTTAGGGGGGACAGCCTACGAGCAGTACTTC. This encodes CSVELGGTAYEQYF.

This clonotype was recorded at least ten times. As DNA, the CDR3 is TGTGCCACCAGCAGACTGCAAGACAGGGACAGGGGTGGCGAGCAGTACTTC. Amino acid sequence: CATSRLQDRDRGGEQYF. The chain combines TRBV15 with TRBJ2-7; 10 nucleotides line up with TRBD1. The CDR3 extends over 17 amino acids. V was pared by 2 bases and J by 6 bases, with 13 bases of the junction left unmatched. Germline assignment: CDR1 LNHNV and CDR2 YYDKDF (reference sequence).

This clonotype was detected many times. The chain has TRBV10-1 and TRBJ2-2; D not certain. The V and J ends lost 4 bases and 7 bases respectively, with 7 bases between them. Germline V gene sequence: CDR1 WNHNN, CDR2 SYGVQD (reference sequence). This CDR3 spans 12 amino acids. The CDR3 sequence is CASSVLDGELFF. Here the CDR3 DNA reads TGCGCCAGCAGTGTTCTGGACGGGGAGCTGTTTTTT.

This clonotype appeared many times. The V gene is TRBV13, the J gene TRBJ1-2, with D perhaps TRBD1 (5 bases). Looked up from germline, CDR1 is PRHDT and CDR2 is FYEKMQ (reference sequence). Trimming left V 5 bases short and J 9 bases short, with 16 bases between. This CDR3 is 13 amino acids long. The CDR3 here is CASSTNRDGRYTF. CDR3 sequence (DNA): TGTGCCAGCAGCACCAACCGGGACGGCCGCTACACCTTC. Complete variable domain (other parts from reference TRBV13 and TRBJ1-2): AAGVIQSPRHLIKEKRETATLKCYPIPRHDTVYWYQQGPGQDPQFLISFYEKMQSDKGSIPDRFSAQQFSDYHSELNMSSLELGDSALYFCASSTNRDGRYTFGSGTRLTVV.

This clonotype was recorded many times. The genes are TRBV5-1 and TRBJ2-2; 7 bases match TRBD2. Germline lookup yields CDR1 SGHRS and CDR2 YFSETQ. With V trimmed by 1 base and J by 0 bases, 6 bases remained unmatched. CDR3 size: 17 residues. In DNA, the CDR3 is TGCGCCAGCAGCTTGCCCAAGACTAGCCCGAACACCGGGGAGCTGTTTTTT. The encoded protein is CASSLPKTSPNTGELFF. Using reference TRBV5-1 and TRBJ2-2 for the parts outside the CDR3, the full variable domain is KAGVTQTPRYLIKTRGQQVTLSCSPISGHRSVSWYQQTPGQGLQFLFEYFSETQRNKGNFPGRFSGRQFSNSRSEMNVSTLELGDSALYLCASSLPKTSPNTGELFFGEGSRLTVL.

Ten or more counts support this clonotype. The V and J genes are TRBV28 and TRBJ2-5; perhaps TRBD2 as D (6 bases). V gave up 1 base and J gave up 0 bases, with 12 bases separating them. The CDR3 is made up of 16 amino acids. Germline V CDR1 and CDR2: MDHEN, SYDVKM. CDR3 DNA sequence: TGTGCCAGCAGTTTATCCACAGGAGGGTACCAAGAGACCCAGTACTTC. Protein: CASSLSTGGYQETQYF. Looking up the rest from reference TRBV28 and TRBJ2-5 gives the full variable domain: DVKVTQSSRYLVKRTGEKVFLECVQDMDHENMFWYRQDPGLGLRLIYFSYDVKMKEKGDIPEGYSVSREKKERFSLILESASTNQTSMYLCASSLSTGGYQETQYFGPGTRLLVL.

This clonotype was detected many times. The chain carries TRBV5-1 and TRBJ2-7; D is perhaps TRBD2 (6 bases). CDR3 length: 17 amino acids. The V gene's germline CDR1 is SGHRS and CDR2 YFSETQ. With 5 bases removed from V and 0 bases from J, the gap between germline ends came to 21 bases. This chain's CDR3 is CASRFSSGQRSSYEQYF. DNA for the CDR3: TGCGCCAGCAGATTCTCCAGCGGGCAGAGGAGCTCCTACGAGCAGTACTTC.

This clonotype was counted only a few times. The chain is built from TRBV19 and TRBJ2-5, with unresolved D. CDR3 size: 14 residues. Between the trimmed V and J ends, which lost 4 bases and 0 bases, there was a span of 9 bases. CDR1 LNHDA and CDR2 SQIVND come from the germline V gene (reference sequence). As DNA, the CDR3 is TGTGCCAGTAGTAGAGCCGACTACCAAGAGACCCAGTACTTC. It translates to CASSRADYQETQYF.